The 29 T cell receptor beta chains listed next were all sequenced from one sample in a study of cytomegalovirus exposure and HLA in healthy donors. PCR used 60 Vbeta primers and 13 Jbeta primers. Sequencing was performed with immunoSEQ multiplex PCR; in TCRdb, only in-frame clones are kept and a portion is missing. The repertoire table contains 45,000 to 55,000 clones. What was sequenced was PBMCs. These receptors all stem from a man aged 35 to 55 in good health and CMV-seropositive.

The rearrangement uses TRBV19 and TRBJ2-7; the match to TRBD1 covers 7 bases. The CDR3 extends over 15 amino acids. V shed 3 bases, J shed 10 bases, and the junction held 15 bases outside the gene matches. CDR1 and CDR2 from the germline V gene are LNHDA and SQIVND (reference sequence). This CDR3 reads CASSIRDRVFDHQYF. The DNA of the CDR3 is TGTGCCAGTAGTATTCGTGACAGGGTCTTTGACCACCAGTACTTC.

The chain couples TRBV11-2 to TRBJ2-3, with 7 bases fitting TRBD1. This CDR3 has 15 residues. The junction had 4 bases not matched to a gene; V was cut back by 1 base and J by 3 bases. Germline V gene data show CDR1 as SGHAT and CDR2 as FQNNGV. CDR3 sequence reads: CASSLGGRGTDTQYF. As DNA, the CDR3 is TGTGCCAGCAGCTTAGGCGGCAGGGGGACAGATACGCAGTATTTT.

The rearrangement joins TRBV7-6 to TRBJ2-5; D possibly corresponds to TRBD2 (6 bases). Trimming stripped 1 base from V and 7 bases from J, with 22 bases between. The CDR3 spans 17 residues. Germline lookup yields CDR1 SGHVS and CDR2 FNYEAQ. The DNA of the CDR3 is TGTGCCAGCAGCTTAGGTGGCCCTCGAGGAGGGAGAGGGACCCAGTACTTC. Translating gives CASSLGGPRGGRGTQYF.

CDR3 amino acids: CASSLGGRGLDSPLHF. The CDR3 DNA reads TGTGCCAGCAGCTTGGGGGGGAGGGGCTTGGATTCACCCCTCCACTTT. The chain couples TRBV5-4 to TRBJ1-6, with a possible D match to TRBD1 (5 bases). Germline assignment: CDR1 SGHNT and CDR2 YYREEE (reference sequence). V gave up 0 bases and J gave up 8 bases, with 15 bases separating them. This CDR3 region has 16 residues. The full variable domain, rest sourced from reference TRBV5-4 and TRBJ1-6, is ETGVTQSPTHLIKTRGQQVTLRCSSQSGHNTVSWYQQALGQGPQFIFQYYREEENGRGNFPPRFSGLQFPNYSSELNVNALELDDSALYLCASSLGGRGLDSPLHFGNGTRLTVT.

The V and J genes are TRBV7-9 and TRBJ2-3; TRBD1 aligns across 7 bases. V shed 11 bases, J shed 2 bases, and the junction held 7 bases outside the gene matches. The CDR3 loop spans 13 amino acids. Germline V gene lookup returns CDR1 SEHNR and CDR2 FQNEAQ (reference sequence). The CDR3 protein is CADRDSPTDTQYF. The CDR3 bases are TGTGCCGACCGGGACAGCCCCACAGATACGCAGTATTTT.

The gene calls are TRBV7-6 and TRBJ2-7, with D perhaps matching TRBD1 (5 bases). The CDR3 covers 14 residues. Trimming removed 1 base at V and 1 base at J, with 8 bases between. Germline-derived CDR1 and CDR2 are SGHVS and FNYEAQ. In DNA form, the CDR3 reads TGTGCCAGCAGCTTAGTGGCAGGGTCCTACGAGCAGTACTTC. It codes for CASSLVAGSYEQYF.

The chain joins TRBV10-3 to TRBJ2-1; perhaps TRBD1 as D (6 bases). Trimming removed 2 bases from V and 6 bases from J, with 20 bases in between. The CDR3 covers 17 residues. Per germline, CDR1 ENHRY and CDR2 SYGVKD. The CDR3 bases are TGTGCCATCAGTGAGAGGTGGGTGGGGGCGCCTGCCAATGAGCAGTTCTTC. Its translation is CAISERWVGAPANEQFF.

The gene calls are TRBV9 and TRBJ2-1, with 7 nucleotides matching TRBD1. CDR3 length: 15 residues. With V trimmed by 0 bases and J by 5 bases, 5 bases remained unmatched. Germline CDR1 SGDLS, CDR2 YYNGEE. The CDR3 spells CASSVAPDRNNEQFF. The CDR3 DNA reads as TGTGCCAGCAGCGTAGCTCCGGACAGGAACAATGAGCAGTTCTTC.

The chain links TRBV7-6 to TRBJ2-1, with 7 bases aligning to TRBD1. Looked up from germline, CDR1 is SGHVS and CDR2 is FNYEAQ. This CDR3 region has 15 residues. V lost 2 bases to trimming and J lost 9 bases; unmatched junction nucleotides: 10. The CDR3 loop reads CASSLTQGDRVEQFF. The CDR3 coding sequence is TGTGCCAGCAGCTTAACCCAGGGGGATAGGGTTGAGCAGTTCTTC.

The chain is built from TRBV5-3 and TRBJ2-7; 9 bases map to TRBD1. TRBV5-3 falls under the ORF class, with uncertain function. V dropped 9 bases and J dropped 1; count of bases not matched to a gene: 5. The CDR3 runs to 13 residues. For the CDR3, the DNA is TGTGCCACCCGGGACAGGGTGTCCTACGAGCAGTACTTC. Translated: CATRDRVSYEQYF.

The genes are TRBV11-2 and TRBJ2-7; possibly TRBD1 for D (6 bases). V gave up 4 bases and J gave up 6 bases, with 13 bases separating them. The CDR3 totals 13 residues. Germline V gives CDR1 SGHAT, CDR2 FQNNGV. The CDR3: CASSSLTGSEQYF. The CDR3 DNA reads TGTGCCAGCAGCTCCCTCACAGGGTCCGAGCAGTACTTC.

The chain couples TRBV6-5 to TRBJ2-1, with 8 bases identical to TRBD2. Germline V gene data show CDR1 as MNHEY and CDR2 as SVGAGI. V was pared by 4 bases and J by 4 bases, with 6 bases of the junction left unmatched. The CDR3 is 15 amino acids. CDR3 sequence reads: CASSSTTSGYNEQFF. In DNA form, the CDR3 reads TGTGCCAGCAGTTCCACTACTAGCGGATACAATGAGCAGTTCTTC.

This chain links TRBV19 with TRBJ1-1, with a weak D call TRBD1 (5 bases). Trimming pared 6 bases from V and 5 bases from J, leaving 25 bases between. Looked up from germline, CDR1 is LNHDA and CDR2 is SQIVND (reference sequence). This CDR3 has 17 amino acids. The CDR3 loop is CASRFPAPGKGSTEAFF. As DNA, the CDR3 is TGTGCCAGTAGATTCCCGGCGCCAGGGAAAGGATCGACTGAAGCTTTCTTT.

In DNA, the CDR3 is TGTGCCTTCCTAGGAGCGGACTCCTACGAGCAGTACTTC. Its translation is CAFLGADSYEQYF. The chain is built from TRBV30 and TRBJ2-7; D perhaps matches TRBD2 (5 bases). The V gene lost 7 bases and the J gene lost 0 bases, with 13 bases spanning the gap. CDR1 GTSNPN and CDR2 SVGIG come from the germline V gene (reference sequence). The CDR3 runs to 13 residues.

CDR3 nucleotides: TGTGCCAGCAGTCCCCTCCCTGACAGGGGGAGCCCCTATGGCTACACCTTC. Translated: CASSPLPDRGSPYGYTF. This chain links TRBV11-2 with TRBJ1-2; TRBD1 agrees at 9 bases. The ends lost 6 bases at V and 4 bases at J; junction bases unmatched: 15. CDR3 length: 17 amino acids. The germline CDR1 and CDR2 sequences are SGHAT and FQNNGV.

The rearrangement joins TRBV29-1 to TRBJ2-1; 7 bases fit TRBD1. The germline V gene has CDR1 SQVTM and CDR2 ANQGSEA. The CDR3 is 13 amino acids. The V gene end was trimmed by 3 bases and the J gene end by 9 bases; junction bases not matched to a gene: 8. Here the CDR3 reads CSVDPDRSTEQFF. DNA of the CDR3: TGCAGCGTTGATCCGGACAGGTCGACTGAGCAGTTCTTC.

This chain uses TRBV5-1 with TRBJ2-1, with D perhaps matching TRBD2 (5 bases). In germline, CDR1 is SGHRS, CDR2 YFSETQ. This CDR3 is 19 amino acids long. The ends were cut back, 3 bases at V and 2 bases at J, with 24 bases in the middle. The CDR3 DNA follows: TGCGCCAGCAGCTCGGGGTTTAGTCTCTTGGCGGCTCCCTACAATGAGCAGTTCTTC. Translation: CASSSGFSLLAAPYNEQFF.

The genes are TRBV18 and TRBJ2-7; TRBD2 matches at 8 bases. Germline CDR1 and CDR2: KGHSH and LQKENI. There are 16 residues in the CDR3. V shed 6 bases, J shed 7 bases, and the junction held 17 bases outside the gene matches. The CDR3 nucleotides read TGTGCCAGCTCCGGGAGGGGAGCGGGAGTCCCCCTGGAGCAGTACTTC. Encoded protein: CASSGRGAGVPLEQYF.

V gene TRBV9 combines with J gene TRBJ2-1, with D possibly being TRBD1 (5 bases). The germline CDR1 and CDR2 sequences are SGDLS and YYNGEE. The V end lost 4 bases, the J end lost 7 bases, and 15 bases lay between the germline ends. The CDR3 consists of 14 residues. CDR3 amino acids: CASSISGSLNEQFF. The CDR3 DNA reads as TGTGCCAGCAGCATTTCAGGGTCGTTAAATGAGCAGTTCTTC.

V is TRBV5-1 and J is TRBJ2-7; 11 bases agree with TRBD1. Trimming removed 3 bases from V and 5 bases from J; junction bases left unmatched: 7. The CDR3 totals 15 residues. Germline lookup yields CDR1 SGHRS and CDR2 YFSETQ. CDR3 DNA sequence: TGCGCCAGCAGCTCACGGACAGGGGGCTTCGACGAGCAGTACTTC. This sequence encodes CASSSRTGGFDEQYF.

The chain combines TRBV7-8 with TRBJ2-1; possibly TRBD2 for D (6 bases). CDR1 is SGHVS, CDR2 FQNEAQ, per germline. Trimming took 5 bases from V and 5 from J, leaving 16 bases between them. The CDR3 length is 15 residues. CDR3 region: CASSVAGTSNNEQFF. The CDR3 DNA reads as TGTGCCAGCAGCGTGGCCGGGACTTCAAACAATGAGCAGTTCTTC.

The rearrangement links TRBV9 to TRBJ2-5; no clear D. This CDR3 has 15 amino acids. From germline, CDR1 is SGDLS and CDR2 YYNGEE. V lost 0 bases, J lost 4 bases, and 13 bases lay in between. The CDR3 DNA follows: TGTGCCAGCAGCGTAGGACAAAGACCCATAGAGACCCAGTACTTC. Protein: CASSVGQRPIETQYF.

The chain employs TRBV28 and TRBJ2-3; TRBD2 might be the D (6 bases). This CDR3 is 17 amino acids long. Per the germline V gene, CDR1 is MDHEN and CDR2 is SYDVKM. Trimming shortened V by 5 bases and J by 3 bases, and 21 bases separated the two germline ends. CDR3 coding DNA: TGTGCCAGCAGTCTCTCTCTTTCCGGGGACTCGACAGATACGCAGTATTTT. Its translation is CASSLSLSGDSTDTQYF.

The V call is TRBV4-2, the J call TRBJ2-5, with 8 bases identical to TRBD2. With the DNA end fitting TRBJ2-7 better, the J assignment may be wrong. From germline, CDR1 is LGHNA and CDR2 YNFKEQ. CDR3 length equals 16 residues. The CDR3 region has the DNA TGTGCCAGCAGCCAAGGAACTAGCGGAGATGTCTACGAGCAGTACTTC. Protein sequence: CASSQGTSGDVYEQYF.

The chain carries TRBV19 and TRBJ1-2; tentatively, D is TRBD1 (5 bases). CDR1 is LNHDA, CDR2 SQIVND, per germline (reference sequence). The CDR3 consists of 15 residues. The ends were cut back, 5 bases at V and 1 base at J, with 14 bases in the middle. The CDR3 sequence: CASSDGHLFNYGYTF. CDR3 bases: TGTGCCAGTAGTGACGGACACCTTTTTAACTATGGCTACACCTTC.

The chain recombines TRBV9 with TRBJ2-7; TRBD1 agrees at 9 bases. The CDR3 sequence is 14 residues long. Germline lookup yields CDR1 SGDLS and CDR2 YYNGEE. J was trimmed by 3 bases and V by 4 bases; bases with no gene match: 5. The CDR3 DNA is TGTGCCAGCAGCTTCGGGACAGGGAACTACGAGCAGTACTTC. Translated, it gives CASSFGTGNYEQYF.

The rearrangement links TRBV5-1 to TRBJ2-7, with 13 bases fitting TRBD2. J gave up 2 bases and V 4 bases, and 6 bases lay outside the gene matches. CDR3 length equals 16 residues. CDR1 and CDR2 from the germline V gene are SGHRS and YFSETQ. The CDR3 nucleotides are TGCGCCAGCAGCAACGCGGGACTAGCGGGAACCTACGAGCAGTACTTC. Translated: CASSNAGLAGTYEQYF.

The chain links TRBV11-2 to TRBJ2-7, with 7 bases that match TRBD1. The junction had 8 bases not matched to a gene; V was cut back by 3 bases and J by 0 bases. The CDR3 extends over 16 amino acids. The germline V gene encodes CDR1 SGHAT and CDR2 FQNNGV. The CDR3 DNA reads TGTGCCAGCAGCTTCCCGACAGGGCCGAGCTCCTACGAGCAGTACTTC. Its protein is CASSFPTGPSSYEQYF.

The rearrangement uses TRBV19 and TRBJ2-2; 8 positions match TRBD1. After removal of 6 bases from V and 0 bases from J, the junction contained 6 bases not matched to a gene. Germline assignment: CDR1 LNHDA and CDR2 SQIVND (reference sequence). The CDR3 extends over 16 amino acids. The CDR3 DNA follows: TGTGCCAGTAGGGAATCGGGACAGGCGAACACCGGGGAGCTGTTTTTT. It is translated as CASRESGQANTGELFF.